Listed below are T cell receptor beta chains from one sample, sequenced in a study of post-analysis software for immune sequencing data. Each CDR3 protein is one row after TCRdb ran MiXCR on the PCR reads. The sample includes about 400,000 distinct CDR3 sequences, about a third of them seen just once. Sequenced: blood. These receptors were obtained from a girl aged 10 to 17 with multiple sclerosis. Both conserved end residues are part of each CDR3. The D gene is left open where the match is weak. Size tells how often a clone was seen (once, few, many) or the class of an expanded clone, and some rows leave it out.

V	size	J	D	DNA	CDR3
TRBV6-5	few	TRBJ1-6	NA	TGTGCCAGCAGTCTACGGGCCCCCGCGCCAGGGCCTAATTCACCCCTCCACTTT	CASSLRAPAPGPNSPLHF
TRBV2	NA	TRBJ2-3	NA	TGTGCCAGCCGTCTGCTCGCAGATACGCAGTATTTT	CASRLLADTQYF
TRBV10-3	NA	TRBJ2-5	NA	TGTGCCATCAGTGAAGGTCAGACCCAGTACTTC	CAISEGQTQYF
TRBV18	NA	TRBJ2-3	NA	TGTGCCAGCTCACCAGAGTTGGCCCGAAGCACAGATACGCAGTATTTT	CASSPELARSTDTQYF
TRBV28	NA	TRBJ2-4	NA	TGTGCCAGCAGTCGGACGGAAAACATTCAGTACTTC	CASSRTENIQYF
TRBV4-2	NA	TRBJ2-7	TRBD1	TGTGTCAGCAGCCCTGGACAGGGGATCTCCTACGAGCAGTACTTC	CVSSPGQGISYEQYF
TRBV12-3/TRBV12-4	few	TRBJ1-2	NA	TGTGCCAGCAGTTCACCGTCTAACTATGGCTACACCTTC	CASSSPSNYGYTF
TRBV5-1	NA	TRBJ1-3	NA	TGCGCCAGCAGCCGGGGGGAAACCCTCTCTGGAAACACCATATATTTT	CASSRGETLSGNTIYF
TRBV6-5	few	TRBJ1-5	NA	TGTGCCAGCAGTTACGGATACAATCAGCCCCAGCATTTT	CASSYGYNQPQHF
TRBV7-3	NA	TRBJ2-7	NA	TGTGCCAGCAGAGGGGGGGACCCAGGAGGCTACGAGCAGTACTTC	CASRGGDPGGYEQYF
TRBV6-2/TRBV6-3	NA	TRBJ2-1	NA	TGTGCCAGCAGACCACGGACAATCACCTACAATGAGCAGTTCTTC	CASRPRTITYNEQFF
TRBV25-1	few	TRBJ2-5	NA	TGTGCCAGCACAGGGGTCGGGAAGACCCAGTACTTC	CASTGVGKTQYF
TRBV7-2	NA	TRBJ2-3	NA	TGTGCCAGCAGCTTAACCCCTAGGACGACAGATACGCAGTATTTT	CASSLTPRTTDTQYF
TRBV7-6	NA	TRBJ2-7	TRBD2	TGTGCCAGCAGTTCCAGACTAGCGGGGCTAGGAGAGACCCGGTACTTC	CASSSRLAGLGETRYF
TRBV4-3	NA	TRBJ1-1	NA	TGCGCCAGCAGCCGCTTCTGGGCCGGGGACACTGAAGCTTTCTTT	CASSRFWAGDTEAFF
TRBV7-9	NA	TRBJ1-4	NA	TGTGCCAGCAGCACAATTAGCGCATATAATGAAAAACTGTTTTTT	CASSTISAYNEKLFF
TRBV20-1	few	TRBJ2-1	NA	TGCAGTGCTGGTTCCGGAGCGGGCCCTTGGGACAATGAGCAGTTCTTC	CSAGSGAGPWDNEQFF
TRBV12-3/TRBV12-4	many	TRBJ2-3	NA	TGTGCCAGCAGTTCTACAAGCACAGATACGCAGTATTTT	CASSSTSTDTQYF
TRBV4-1	few	TRBJ2-3	NA	TGCGCCAGCAGCCACCCGGCAGGGGCTGGAGATACGCAGTATTTT	CASSHPAGAGDTQYF
TRBV12-3/TRBV12-4	few	TRBJ2-3	NA	TGTGCCAGCAGCTTAGAATTTAGCACAGATACGCAGTATTTT	CASSLEFSTDTQYF
TRBV20-1	many	TRBJ2-3	NA	TGCAGTGCTAGAGATCGGGTGACAGATACGCAGTATTTT	CSARDRVTDTQYF
TRBV5-1	NA	TRBJ2-3	TRBD2	TGCGCCAGCGGTATGCTAGCGGGGACTACAGATACGCAGTATTTT	CASGMLAGTTDTQYF
TRBV20-1	NA	TRBJ1-1	NA	TGCAGTGCTAGAGATTCGGGGGCCTATGAAGCTTTCTTT	CSARDSGAYEAFF
TRBV9	NA	TRBJ2-5	NA	TGTGCCAGCAGCGTAGATCCGGGGGCAGGCAGGGAGACCCAGTACTTC	CASSVDPGAGRETQYF
TRBV4-1	NA	TRBJ1-2	NA	TGCGCCAGCAGCCAAGATTCGGGGGCTGGGGGCTACACCTTC	CASSQDSGAGGYTF
TRBV19	NA	TRBJ2-1	NA	TGTGCCAGTACCCTAGTTGGAAGCTCCTACAATGAGCAGTTCTTC	CASTLVGSSYNEQFF
TRBV5-6	NA	TRBJ1-4	TRBD1	TGTGCCAGCAGTACGGGACAGGGAGAAAAACTGTTTTTT	CASSTGQGEKLFF
TRBV6-5	NA	TRBJ1-2	TRBD1	TGTGCCAGCCGCCCGGGACAGGGGGCGAAGGGCTATGGCTACACCTTC	CASRPGQGAKGYGYTF
TRBV5-6	NA	TRBJ2-3	TRBD2	TGTGCCAGCCACTACCGGCCTGGCCTAGCGGTCCGCACAGATACGCAGTATTTT	CASHYRPGLAVRTDTQYF
TRBV10-3	few	TRBJ1-5	NA	TGTGCCATCAGTGACCCGGGGGGAGATCAGCCCCAGCATTTT	CAISDPGGDQPQHF
TRBV11-2	few	TRBJ2-7	NA	TGTGCCAGCAGCTTCCGACTGGACCTCGAGCAGTACTTC	CASSFRLDLEQYF
TRBV12-3/TRBV12-4	few	TRBJ1-1	NA	TGTGCCAGCAGTTTCCCCAGACCTTCTGAAGCTTTCTTT	CASSFPRPSEAFF
TRBV4-1	medium-sized	TRBJ2-3	TRBD2	TGCGCCAGCAGCCAAGTTCTGGGACAGCGGGGGGAATACACAGATACGCAGTATTTT	CASSQVLGQRGEYTDTQYF
TRBV5-1	many	TRBJ1-2	NA	TGCGCCAGCAGCCCCGGACCTAACTATGGCTACACCTTC	CASSPGPNYGYTF
TRBV29-1	few	TRBJ1-1	TRBD1	TGCAGCGTTACAGGGGGTGCTGAAGCTTTCTTT	CSVTGGAEAFF
TRBV20-1	NA	TRBJ2-1	TRBD2	TGCAGTGTACGGGGTCCTAGCGGGTTATACAATGAGCAGTTCTTC	CSVRGPSGLYNEQFF
TRBV12-3/TRBV12-4	NA	TRBJ2-1	NA	TGTGCCAGCAGTTTGGACCCTAGGAATGAGCAGTTCTTC	CASSLDPRNEQFF
TRBV20-1	few	TRBJ1-2	TRBD1	TGCAGGATTAAGGGGACAGGCTATGGCTACACCTTC	CRIKGTGYGYTF
TRBV7-8	NA	TRBJ1-5	TRBD1	TGTGCCAGCAGCCCGGGACAGGGGGCGAGTCAGCCCCAGCATTTT	CASSPGQGASQPQHF
TRBV7-9	NA	TRBJ2-5	TRBD2	TGTGCCAGCAGCTTAGCTACCGGGACTAGCGGGGGAGAGACCCAGTACTTC	CASSLATGTSGGETQYF
TRBV7-9	NA	TRBJ2-5	NA	TGTGCCAGCAGCCCCCACGGGGCTGAGACCCAGTACTTC	CASSPHGAETQYF
TRBV7-3	NA	TRBJ2-7	NA	TGTGCCAGCAGCTCCGGGACAAGGGACCTATCCTACGAGCAGTACTTC	CASSSGTRDLSYEQYF
TRBV5-1	NA	TRBJ2-1	NA	TGCGCCAGCAGCTTGGACAGGTACGACCACAATGAGCAGTTCTTC	CASSLDRYDHNEQFF
TRBV5-1	NA	TRBJ2-7	TRBD2	TGCGCCAGCAGCTGGGGTGAAAGCGGGGGGGCCGCGACCTACGAGCAGTACTTC	CASSWGESGGAATYEQYF
TRBV12-3/TRBV12-4	NA	TRBJ2-3	TRBD2	TGTGCCAGCAACTTAGCGGGGGCGATCACAGATGCGCAGTATTTT	CASNLAGAITDAQYF
TRBV7-8	NA	TRBJ2-3	TRBD2	TGTGCCAGCAGCCTAGAACGAGCGGGGGGCCGCACAGATACGCAGTATTTT	CASSLERAGGRTDTQYF
TRBV20-1	NA	TRBJ2-5	NA	TGCAGTGCCGTGCCACCGGGACCGCCCCAAGAGACCCAGTACTTC	CSAVPPGPPQETQYF
TRBV29-1	NA	TRBJ2-3	NA	TGCAGCCCCCTCAAAGAACCCTTAGATACGCAGTATTTT	CSPLKEPLDTQYF
TRBV2	many	TRBJ1-2	NA	TGTGCCAGCAGTGAACAGGACAGCTATGGCTACACCTTC	CASSEQDSYGYTF
TRBV20-1	few	TRBJ1-1	TRBD1	TGCAGTGCTTACAGGAACAGGGGGATGAACACTGAAGCTTTCTTT	CSAYRNRGMNTEAFF
TRBV9	few	TRBJ2-3	NA	TGTGCCAGCAGCCCGGTTCTTGGCACAGATACGCAGTATTTT	CASSPVLGTDTQYF
TRBV12-3/TRBV12-4	NA	TRBJ2-2	NA	TGTGCCAGCAGCCTTGACGGGGAGCTGTTTTTT	CASSLDGELFF
TRBV4-1	few	TRBJ1-5	NA	TGCGCCAGCAGCCAAGATAGCCAGGGGTCGTATCAGCCCCAGCATTTT	CASSQDSQGSYQPQHF
TRBV5-5	NA	TRBJ2-1	NA	TGTGCCAGCAGCTTGAGTTCCAACTCCGAGGGAGTGAATAATGAGCAGTTCTTC	CASSLSSNSEGVNNEQFF